This is a list of T cell receptor beta chains from one sample in a study of shared clonotypes between healthy human individuals. TCRdb keeps only in-frame clones here, not all; method: immunoSEQ multiplex PCR. The data contain 2 million to 2.5 million clones, around 92% of them singletons. The specimen sequenced was naive CD4+ T cells from PBMCs. Source of these receptors: a man between 18 and 29 years old in good health. Some clones in this sample may be carry-over from other donors' samples. Each CDR3 is given with its conserved first and last residue. D genes are given only for firm matches. Not every row has a clone size; where given, it reads once, few, many or a size class.

cdr3_length	clone_size	v_call	d_call	j_call	cdr3_nt	cdr3_aa
16	-	TRBV10-3	TRBD1	TRBJ1-2	TGTGCCATCAGTCGCGGGCCGGGACAGGGGTTTGATGGCTACACCTTC	CAISRGPGQGFDGYTF
14	-	TRBV5-4	-	TRBJ1-1	TGTGCCAGCAGCTTGCAGCTGGCGGACACTGAAGCTTTCTTT	CASSLQLADTEAFF
13	once	TRBV7-9	-	TRBJ1-1	TGTGCCAGCAGCTTATTAGCCGACACTGAAGCTTTCTTT	CASSLLADTEAFF
15	-	TRBV15	TRBD1	TRBJ2-5	TGTGCCACCAGCAGAGCCGGGACAGGTGGAGAGACCCAGTACTTC	CATSRAGTGGETQYF
13	-	TRBV30	TRBD1	TRBJ2-7	TGTGCCTGTACTAGACAGGGTTCCTACGAGCAGTACTTC	CACTRQGSYEQYF
13	-	TRBV7-3	-	TRBJ2-5	TGTGCCAGCAGCCCAGGGGCGCGGGAGACCCAGTACTTC	CASSPGARETQYF
11	-	TRBV6-1	TRBD2	TRBJ2-7	TGTGCCAGCCCTTGGGGGGGCGAGCAGTACTTC	CASPWGGEQYF
15	-	TRBV19	TRBD2	TRBJ2-1	TGTGCCAGTAGAGGACTAGACCTCTCCTACAATGAGCAGTTCTTC	CASRGLDLSYNEQFF
16	-	TRBV12-5	TRBD1	TRBJ2-1	TGTGCTAGTGGCAACACAGGGGGCTATTGGAGCAATGAGCAGTTCTTC	CASGNTGGYWSNEQFF
24	-	TRBV19	TRBD1	TRBJ2-3	TGTGCCAGTACCCAGAGACCGGGACAGGGGGCGATCAGCGGGAGGACACTTAGCACAGATACGCAGTATTTT	CASTQRPGQGAISGRTLSTDTQYF
17	-	TRBV2	-	TRBJ2-3	TGTGCCAGCAGTGAGCTAGCCGCTGTCGTCCCCACAGATACGCAGTATTTT	CASSELAAVVPTDTQYF
17	-	TRBV4-1	TRBD2	TRBJ2-1	TGCGCCAGCAGCCAAGATCCCGCGGGAGAGTCCTACAATGAGCAGTTCTTC	CASSQDPAGESYNEQFF
16	-	TRBV7-2	TRBD2	TRBJ2-7	TGTGCCAGCAGCTATACTCCGACTAGCGCTTCCTACGAGCAGTACTTC	CASSYTPTSASYEQYF
13	-	TRBV4-1	-	TRBJ1-5	TGCGCCAGCAGCCAAGATATAGGAGGGCCCCAGCATTTT	CASSQDIGGPQHF
14	once	TRBV9	TRBD2	TRBJ2-7	TGTGCCAGCAGCCCACGGACTAGCGACCACGAGCAGTACTTC	CASSPRTSDHEQYF
15	-	TRBV7-2	TRBD1	TRBJ1-1	TGTGCCAGCAGCCCCACTCGGCTTGCAGGGGGTATAACTTTCTTT	CASSPTRLAGGITFF
16	-	TRBV7-8	TRBD2	TRBJ2-3	TGTGCCAGCAGCCCATGGACTAGCGGGAACACAGATACGCAGTATTTT	CASSPWTSGNTDTQYF
13	-	TRBV5-4	TRBD2	TRBJ2-1	TGTGCCAGCAGCCTAGCGGTGTCGGATGAGCAGTTCTTC	CASSLAVSDEQFF
15	-	TRBV7-9	-	TRBJ2-2	TGTGCCAGCAGCCGCCGGGACTCCAGACCCGGGGAGCTGTTTTTT	CASSRRDSRPGELFF
14	-	TRBV18	TRBD1	TRBJ2-7	TGTGCCAGCTCCCCGGACAGGGTGGTTTACGAGCAGTACTTC	CASSPDRVVYEQYF
15	-	TRBV5-1	TRBD1	TRBJ1-3	TGCGCCAGCAGCACGGGCGGACAGGATGGAAACACCATATATTTT	CASSTGGQDGNTIYF
16	-	TRBV9	TRBD2	TRBJ2-2	TGTGCCAGCAGCGCATCCCCGGGACTAGCGACAGGGGAGCTGTTTTTT	CASSASPGLATGELFF
13	-	TRBV5-5	-	TRBJ1-5	TGTGCCAGCAGCCTGACGCCCAATCAGCCCCAGCATTTT	CASSLTPNQPQHF
15	-	TRBV5-1	TRBD2	TRBJ2-7	TGCGCCAGCAGCTTGGGGACTAGCGGGTATTACGAGCAGTACTTC	CASSLGTSGYYEQYF
14	once	TRBV28	-	TRBJ2-7	TGTGCCAGCAGCCAAGTTGGGGCCGTCTACGAGCAGTACTTC	CASSQVGAVYEQYF